This T cell receptor beta chain was profiled in a study of T cells in localized non-small cell lung cancer. Study results and caveats: Longer overall survival accompanied higher blood T cell density. One tumor region alone was sequenced, and heterogeneity therefore remains possible. In uninvolved adjacent lung, T cell clonality reached its highest value, exceeding tumor. In adjacent lung, a median about 54 of the top 100 tumor clones were found.

Germline V CDR1 and CDR2: WNHNN, SYGVQD (reference sequence). The CDR3 consists of 13 residues. The V end lost 0 bases, the J end lost 5 bases, and 7 bases lay between the germline ends. Details on this clone: The antigen is undetermined.

The method was immunoSEQ multiplex PCR; TCRdb's version includes in-frame clones alone and lacks a portion of them. The data contain 32,000 or so clones, 75% to 90% of them seen just once; the ten biggest clones take up around 4.3%. The sequenced sample was peripheral blood, obtained before any cancer treatment. The origin of this receptor is a man aged 40 to 69 with stage I lung adenocarcinoma. The J gene is TRBJ1-1, the V gene TRBV10-1, with D uncertain. The CDR3 region has the DNA TGCGCCAGCAGTGAGTCGGCGGGGACTGAAGCTTTCTTT. It codes for CASSESAGTEAFF.